What follows is one T cell receptor beta chain and its context. This clone was recorded only once. This clone's antigen is unknown. Per-nucleotide qualities are absent, and no much larger clonotype sits a single base away. The data stem from a study of Ad26.COV2.S vaccination and SARS-CoV-2 variants (dated by TCRdb to the early 2020s). Regarding the study in general: Sequencing of the TCRbeta repertoire served to evaluate the specificity and breadth of SARS-CoV-2-reactive T cell receptors following Ad26.COV2.S vaccination. The TCR-sequenced set comprised approximately 32 samples: around 20 Ad26.COV2.S vaccine recipients, 5 placebo recipients and 8 SARS-CoV-2 convalescent individuals.

The immunoSEQ Assay was used to sequence TCRbeta CDR3 regions. After extraction, genomic DNA underwent amplification by bias-controlled multiplex PCR, followed by high-throughput sequencing. The paper's processing steps were these. To quantify the absolute abundance of every unique TCRbeta CDR3 region, sequences were collapsed and filtered. Usable DNA was measured by amplifying reference genes present in all nucleated cells, and TCRbeta template counts were normalized to that usable DNA to estimate T cell fraction. Repertoire TCRs were annotated as SARS-CoV-2-specific when V gene, CDR3 amino acid sequence and J gene were exactly matched to a known reactive TCR set. MIRA supplied the reference SARS-CoV-2 TCR set, which was filtered for enrichment in COVID-19-positive ImmuneCODE repertoires so that public or cross-reactive TCRs were removed. Using the MIRA antigens, annotated TCRs were further analysed by specific ORF or by position within an ORF. Depth was the summed frequency of annotated unique rearrangements, while breadth was defined as annotated unique rearrangements over total unique productive rearrangements. TCR breadth was compared between groups using two-sided Wilcoxon rank-sum tests. In TCRdb, the immuneACCESS table is reduced to in-frame sequences with V and J assigned. These tables do not hold every clone; where another copy was compared, an unresolved V gene accounts for under half, and the others remain unexplained. V and J calls plus clone size are reproduced from that table; the DNA served to infer D and trimming. The sample data list about 350,000 clones, and 92% of these were observed just once. 3.5% to 4.5% of the sample is in the top ten clones.

Paper-wide results and their limitations: Non-spike TCR breadth was comparable between vaccine and placebo recipients, consistent with the vaccine containing only spike. The authors noted that total T cell responses may have been underestimated by the TCR breadth and depth analyses. After vaccination, substantial breadth of spike-specific CD8+ and CD4+ T cell responses was reported. Compared with placebo recipients, Ad26.COV2.S recipients showed higher spike-specific TCR breadth (P = 0.0014).

The time point label for this specimen denotes: individuals recovered from natural SARS-CoV-2 infection. This sequence originates from a human donor who had recovered from COVID-19. Material: peripheral blood, obtained after recovery from COVID-19.

Read as DNA, the sequence is TGTGCCAGCAGCCTCCCTGTGAGCCCCAGCACAGATACGCAGTATTTT. This sequence encodes CASSLPVSPSTDTQYF. The rearrangement joined TRBV7-2 to TRBJ2-3, with the D segment identity uncertain. V is cut by 5 bases and J by 0 bases, and the space between the germline ends is 15 bases. CDR1 SGHTA and CDR2 FQGNSA were looked up in the germline V gene. The CDR3 goes from the cysteine to the phenylalanine over 16 residues. Only CDR3 DNA remains: 48 bases, in frame from the first base.